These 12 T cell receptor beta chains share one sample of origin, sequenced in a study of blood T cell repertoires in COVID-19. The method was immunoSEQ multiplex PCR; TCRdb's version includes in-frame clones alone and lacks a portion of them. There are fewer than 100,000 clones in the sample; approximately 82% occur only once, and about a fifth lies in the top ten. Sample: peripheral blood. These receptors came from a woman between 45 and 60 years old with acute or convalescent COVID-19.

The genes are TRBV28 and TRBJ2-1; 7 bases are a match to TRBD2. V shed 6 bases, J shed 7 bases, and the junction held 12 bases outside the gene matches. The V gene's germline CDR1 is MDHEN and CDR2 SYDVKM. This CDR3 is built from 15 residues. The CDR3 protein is CASSPTGGSVNEQFF. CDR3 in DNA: TGTGCCAGCAGCCCAACCGGCGGGAGCGTTAATGAGCAGTTCTTC.

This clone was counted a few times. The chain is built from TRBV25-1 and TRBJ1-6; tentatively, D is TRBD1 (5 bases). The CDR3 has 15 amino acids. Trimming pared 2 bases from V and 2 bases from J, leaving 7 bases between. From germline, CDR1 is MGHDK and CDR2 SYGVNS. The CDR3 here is CASSEGGAYNSPLHF. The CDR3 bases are TGTGCCAGCAGTGAAGGGGGGGCCTATAATTCACCCCTCCACTTT.

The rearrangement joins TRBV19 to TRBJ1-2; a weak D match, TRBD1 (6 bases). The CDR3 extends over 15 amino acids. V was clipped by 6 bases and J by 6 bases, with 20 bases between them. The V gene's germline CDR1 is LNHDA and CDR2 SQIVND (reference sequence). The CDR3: CASSTSGVPDNGYTF. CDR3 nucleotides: TGTGCCAGTAGCACCTCAGGGGTCCCGGATAATGGCTACACCTTC.

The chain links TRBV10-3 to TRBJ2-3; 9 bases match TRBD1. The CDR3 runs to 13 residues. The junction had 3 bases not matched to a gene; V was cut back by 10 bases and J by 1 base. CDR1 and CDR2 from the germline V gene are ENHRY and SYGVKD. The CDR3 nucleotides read TGTGCCACGCGGACAGGGGGCACAGATACGCAGTATTTT. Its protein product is CATRTGGTDTQYF.

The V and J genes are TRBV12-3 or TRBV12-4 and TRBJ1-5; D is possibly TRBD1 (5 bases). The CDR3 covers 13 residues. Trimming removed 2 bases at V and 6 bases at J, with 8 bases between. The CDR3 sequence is CASSLITGQPQHF. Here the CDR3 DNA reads TGTGCCAGCAGTTTAATTACAGGTCAGCCCCAGCATTTT.

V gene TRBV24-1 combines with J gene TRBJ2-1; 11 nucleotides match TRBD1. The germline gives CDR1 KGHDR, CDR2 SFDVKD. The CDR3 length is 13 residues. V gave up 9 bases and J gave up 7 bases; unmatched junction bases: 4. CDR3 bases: TGTGCCACCCGCGGACAGGGGGCGAATGAGCAGTTCTTC. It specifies CATRGQGANEQFF.

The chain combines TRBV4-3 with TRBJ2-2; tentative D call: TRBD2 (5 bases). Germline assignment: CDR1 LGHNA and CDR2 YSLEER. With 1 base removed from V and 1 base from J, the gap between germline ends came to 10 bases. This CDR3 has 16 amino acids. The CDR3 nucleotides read TGCGCCAGCAGCCAAGGAGTGGCGGGGAACACCGGGGAGCTGTTTTTT. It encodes CASSQGVAGNTGELFF.

This chain's CDR3 is CSVRRLGQRSNEQFF. CDR3 in DNA: TGCAGCGTCCGCCGTTTGGGACAACGCTCCAATGAGCAGTTCTTC. The chain recombines TRBV29-1 with TRBJ2-1, with D possibly matching TRBD1 (6 bases). Germline V gene sequence: CDR1 SQVTM, CDR2 ANQGSEA. Between the trimmed V and J ends, which lost 6 bases and 6 bases, there was a span of 21 bases. The CDR3 is 15 residues long.

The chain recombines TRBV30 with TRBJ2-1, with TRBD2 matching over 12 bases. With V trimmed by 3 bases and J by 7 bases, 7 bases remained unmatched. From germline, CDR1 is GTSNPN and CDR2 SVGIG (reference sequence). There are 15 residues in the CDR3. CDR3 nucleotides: TGTGCCTGGAGGAAACTAGCGGGGGGCGGGAATGAGCAGTTCTTC. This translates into CAWRKLAGGGNEQFF.

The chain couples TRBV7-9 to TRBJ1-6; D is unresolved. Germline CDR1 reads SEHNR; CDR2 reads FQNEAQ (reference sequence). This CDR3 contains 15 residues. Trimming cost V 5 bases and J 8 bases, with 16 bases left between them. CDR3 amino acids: CASSPSGRLHSPLHF. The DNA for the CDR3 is TGTGCCAGCAGCCCGAGCGGACGCCTCCATTCACCCCTCCACTTT.

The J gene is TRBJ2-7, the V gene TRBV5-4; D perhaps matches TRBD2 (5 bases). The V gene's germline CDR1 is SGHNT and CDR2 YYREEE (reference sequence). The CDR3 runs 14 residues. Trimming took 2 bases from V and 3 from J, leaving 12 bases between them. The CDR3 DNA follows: TGTGCCAGCAGCTTCAGCGGAGATATCTACGAGCAGTACTTC. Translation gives CASSFSGDIYEQYF.

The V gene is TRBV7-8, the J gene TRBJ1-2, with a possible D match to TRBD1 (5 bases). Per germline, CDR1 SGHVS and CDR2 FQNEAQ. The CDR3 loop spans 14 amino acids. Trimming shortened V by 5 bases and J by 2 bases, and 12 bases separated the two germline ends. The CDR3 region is CASSPTGGNYGYTF. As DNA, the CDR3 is TGTGCCAGCAGCCCGACCGGGGGGAACTATGGCTACACCTTC.